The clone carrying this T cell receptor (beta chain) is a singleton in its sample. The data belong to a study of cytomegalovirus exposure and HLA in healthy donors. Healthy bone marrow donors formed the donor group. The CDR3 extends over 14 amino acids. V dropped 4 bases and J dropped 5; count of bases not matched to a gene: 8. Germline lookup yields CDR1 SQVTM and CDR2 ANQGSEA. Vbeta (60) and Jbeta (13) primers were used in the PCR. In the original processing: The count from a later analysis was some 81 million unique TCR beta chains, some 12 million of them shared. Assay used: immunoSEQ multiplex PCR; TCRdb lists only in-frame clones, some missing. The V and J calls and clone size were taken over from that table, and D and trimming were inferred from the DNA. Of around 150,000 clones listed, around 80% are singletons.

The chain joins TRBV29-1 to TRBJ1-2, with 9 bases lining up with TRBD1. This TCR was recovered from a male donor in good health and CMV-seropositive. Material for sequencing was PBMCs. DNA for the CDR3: TGCAGCGTTGGGGGACAGGGTCTTAGGTATGGCTACACCTTC. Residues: CSVGGQGLRYGYTF.